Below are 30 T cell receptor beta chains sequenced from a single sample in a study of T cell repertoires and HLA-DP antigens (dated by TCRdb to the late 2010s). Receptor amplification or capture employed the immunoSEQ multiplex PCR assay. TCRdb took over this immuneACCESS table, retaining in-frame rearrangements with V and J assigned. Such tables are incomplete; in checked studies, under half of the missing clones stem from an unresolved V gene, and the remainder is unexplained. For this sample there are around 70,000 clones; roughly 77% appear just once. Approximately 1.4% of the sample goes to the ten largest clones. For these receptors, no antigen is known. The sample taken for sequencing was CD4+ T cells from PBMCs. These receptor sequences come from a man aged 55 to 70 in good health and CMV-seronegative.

This chain's CDR3 is CASSLDGRGVRGYTF. DNA of the CDR3: TGTGCCAGCAGCTTAGACGGCAGGGGTGTTCGGGGCTACACCTTC. V usage is TRBV7-2 and J usage is TRBJ1-2; possible D gene TRBD1, 6 bases. This CDR3 contains 15 residues. Trimming took 1 base from V and 8 from J, leaving 17 bases between them. Looked up from germline, CDR1 is SGHTA and CDR2 is FQGNSA.

The CDR3 DNA is TGTGCCACCAGCAGAACCCTACAGGGTCTGAACACTGAAGCTTTCTTT. Protein: CATSRTLQGLNTEAFF. V and J are TRBV15 and TRBJ1-1, with a weak D call TRBD1 (6 bases). Germline CDR1 is LNHNV and CDR2 is YYDKDF (reference sequence). Trimming removed 2 bases from V and 0 bases from J, with 13 bases in between. The CDR3 length is 16 residues.

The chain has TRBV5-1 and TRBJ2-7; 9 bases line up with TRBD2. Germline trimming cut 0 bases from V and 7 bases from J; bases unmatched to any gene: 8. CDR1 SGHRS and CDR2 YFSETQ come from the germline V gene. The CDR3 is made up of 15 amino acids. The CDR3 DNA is TGCGCCAGCAGCTTGGCCCCTAGCGGGGTTGGGGAGCAGTACGTC. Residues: CASSLAPSGVGEQYV.

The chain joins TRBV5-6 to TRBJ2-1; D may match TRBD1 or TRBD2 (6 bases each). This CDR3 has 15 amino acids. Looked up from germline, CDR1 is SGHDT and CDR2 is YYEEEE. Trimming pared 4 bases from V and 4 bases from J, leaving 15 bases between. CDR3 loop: CASSPGVAVYNEQFF. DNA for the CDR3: TGTGCCAGCAGCCCAGGGGTAGCGGTGTACAATGAGCAGTTCTTC.

As DNA, the CDR3 is TGCAGCGTTGAGGAGGGGAAGGATGGCTACACCTTC. Its translation: CSVEEGKDGYTF. This rearrangement joins TRBV29-1 to TRBJ1-2; D might be TRBD1 (5 bases). V was clipped by 3 bases and J by 6 bases, with 11 bases between them. The V gene's germline CDR1 is SQVTM and CDR2 ANQGSEA. The CDR3 contains 12 residues.

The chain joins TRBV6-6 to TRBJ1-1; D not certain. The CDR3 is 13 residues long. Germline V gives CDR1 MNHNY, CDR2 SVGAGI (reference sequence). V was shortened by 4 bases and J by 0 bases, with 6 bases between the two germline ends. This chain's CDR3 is CASSSHLNTEAFF. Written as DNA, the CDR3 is TGTGCCAGCAGTTCCCACTTGAACACTGAAGCTTTCTTT.

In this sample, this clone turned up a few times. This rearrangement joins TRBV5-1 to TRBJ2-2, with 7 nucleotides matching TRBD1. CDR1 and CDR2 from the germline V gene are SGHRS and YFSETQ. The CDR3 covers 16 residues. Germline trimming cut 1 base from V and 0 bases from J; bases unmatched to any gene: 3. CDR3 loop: CASSLSGTANTGELFF. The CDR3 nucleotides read TGCGCCAGCAGCTTGTCCGGGACAGCGAACACCGGGGAGCTGTTTTTT.

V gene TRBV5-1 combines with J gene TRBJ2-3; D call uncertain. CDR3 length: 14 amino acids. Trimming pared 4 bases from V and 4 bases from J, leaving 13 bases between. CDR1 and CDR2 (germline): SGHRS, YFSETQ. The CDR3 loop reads CASSLNGQADTQYF. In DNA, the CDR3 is TGCGCCAGCAGCCTCAACGGCCAAGCAGATACGCAGTATTTT.

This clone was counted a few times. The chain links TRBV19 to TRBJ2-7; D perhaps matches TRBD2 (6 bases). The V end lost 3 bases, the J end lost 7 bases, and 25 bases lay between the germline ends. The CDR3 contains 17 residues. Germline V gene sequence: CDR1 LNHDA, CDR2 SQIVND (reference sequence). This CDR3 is CASSMPTSSGSLREQYV. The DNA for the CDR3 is TGTGCCAGTAGTATGCCCACCAGTAGCGGTTCCCTCCGGGAGCAGTACGTC.

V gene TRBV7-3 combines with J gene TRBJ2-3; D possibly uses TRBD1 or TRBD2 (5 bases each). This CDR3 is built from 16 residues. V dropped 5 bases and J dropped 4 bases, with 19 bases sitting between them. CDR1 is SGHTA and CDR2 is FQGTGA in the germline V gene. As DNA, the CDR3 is TGTGCCAGCAGCCAAGGCCCCAGGGAGTATCCAGATACGCAGTATTTT. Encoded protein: CASSQGPREYPDTQYF.

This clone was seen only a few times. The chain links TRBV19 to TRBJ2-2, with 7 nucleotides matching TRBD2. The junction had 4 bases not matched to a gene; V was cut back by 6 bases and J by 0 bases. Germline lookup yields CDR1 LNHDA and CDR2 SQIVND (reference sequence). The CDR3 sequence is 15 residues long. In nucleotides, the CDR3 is TGTGCCAGTAGCACTAGCGCCGCGAACACCGGGGAGCTGTTTTTT. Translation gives CASSTSAANTGELFF.

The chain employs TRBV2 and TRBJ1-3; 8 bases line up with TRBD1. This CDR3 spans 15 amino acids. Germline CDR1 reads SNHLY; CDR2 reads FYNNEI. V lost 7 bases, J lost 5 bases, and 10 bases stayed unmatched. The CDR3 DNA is TGTGCCAGCACCGGCCGACAGGGGATACGAAACACCATATATTTT. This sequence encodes CASTGRQGIRNTIYF.

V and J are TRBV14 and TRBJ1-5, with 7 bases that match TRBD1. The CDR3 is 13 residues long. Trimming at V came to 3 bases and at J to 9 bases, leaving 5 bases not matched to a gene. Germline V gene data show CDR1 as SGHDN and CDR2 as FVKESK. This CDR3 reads CASSQTSGGPQHF. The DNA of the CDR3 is TGTGCCAGCAGCCAGACATCAGGGGGGCCCCAGCATTTT.

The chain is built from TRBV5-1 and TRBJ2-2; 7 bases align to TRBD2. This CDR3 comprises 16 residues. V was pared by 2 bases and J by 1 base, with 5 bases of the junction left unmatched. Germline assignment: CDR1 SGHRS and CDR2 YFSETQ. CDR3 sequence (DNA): TGCGCCAGCAGCTTAAGGGCTAGCGGGAACACCGGGGAGCTGTTTTTT. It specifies CASSLRASGNTGELFF.

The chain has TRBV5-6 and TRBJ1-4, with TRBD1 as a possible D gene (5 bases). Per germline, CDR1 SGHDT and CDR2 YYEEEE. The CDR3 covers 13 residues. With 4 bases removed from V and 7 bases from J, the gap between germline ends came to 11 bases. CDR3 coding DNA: TGTGCCAGCAGCCGGGACCCGGCTGAAAAACTGTTTTTT. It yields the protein CASSRDPAEKLFF. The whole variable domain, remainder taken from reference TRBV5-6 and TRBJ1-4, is DAGVTQSPTHLIKTRGQQVTLRCSPKSGHDTVSWYQQALGQGPQFIFQYYEEEERQRGNFPDRFSGHQFPNYSSELNVNALLLGDSALYLCASSRDPAEKLFFGSGTQLSVL.

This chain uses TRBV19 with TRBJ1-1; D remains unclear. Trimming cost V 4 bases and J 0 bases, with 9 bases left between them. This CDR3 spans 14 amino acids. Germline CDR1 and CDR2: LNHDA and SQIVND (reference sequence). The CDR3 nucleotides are TGTGCCAGTAGTAGGGATGGTGTGAACACTGAAGCTTTCTTT. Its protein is CASSRDGVNTEAFF.

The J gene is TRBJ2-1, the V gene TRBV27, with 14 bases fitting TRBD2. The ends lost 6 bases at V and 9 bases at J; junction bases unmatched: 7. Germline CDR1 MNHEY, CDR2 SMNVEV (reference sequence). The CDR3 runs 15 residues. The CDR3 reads CASRKGLAGDIEQFF. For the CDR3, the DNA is TGTGCCAGCAGGAAGGGACTAGCGGGAGATATTGAGCAGTTCTTC.

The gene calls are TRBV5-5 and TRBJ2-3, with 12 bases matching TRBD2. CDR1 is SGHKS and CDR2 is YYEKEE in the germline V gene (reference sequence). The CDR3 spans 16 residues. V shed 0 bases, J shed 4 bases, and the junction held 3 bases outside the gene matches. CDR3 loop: CASSLGLAGAADTQYF. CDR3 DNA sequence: TGTGCCAGCAGCTTGGGACTAGCGGGAGCGGCAGATACGCAGTATTTT.

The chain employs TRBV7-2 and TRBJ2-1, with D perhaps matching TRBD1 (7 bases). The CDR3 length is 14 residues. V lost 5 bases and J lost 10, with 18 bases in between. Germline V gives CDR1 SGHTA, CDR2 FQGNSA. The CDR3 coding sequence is TGTGCCAGCAGCGTCGACAGGGACCGGGGGGAGCAGTTCTTC. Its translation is CASSVDRDRGEQFF.

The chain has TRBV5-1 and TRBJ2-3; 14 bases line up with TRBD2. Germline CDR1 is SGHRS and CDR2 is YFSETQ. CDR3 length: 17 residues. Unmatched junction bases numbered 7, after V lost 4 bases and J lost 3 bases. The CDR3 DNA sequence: TGCGCCAGCAGCCTGGGACTAGCGGGGGCAGGGACAGATACGCAGTATTTT. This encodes CASSLGLAGAGTDTQYF.

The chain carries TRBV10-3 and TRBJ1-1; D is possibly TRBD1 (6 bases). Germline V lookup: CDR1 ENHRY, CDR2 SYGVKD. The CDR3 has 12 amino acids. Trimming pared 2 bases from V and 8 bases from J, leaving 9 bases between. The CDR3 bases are TGTGCCATCAGTGAGAGACAGGTCGAAGCTTTCTTT. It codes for CAISERQVEAFF.

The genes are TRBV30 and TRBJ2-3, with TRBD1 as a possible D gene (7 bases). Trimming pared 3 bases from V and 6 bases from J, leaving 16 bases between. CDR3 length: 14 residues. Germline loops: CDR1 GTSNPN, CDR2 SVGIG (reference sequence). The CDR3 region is CAWRSSVTGDTQYF. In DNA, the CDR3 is TGTGCCTGGAGGTCTAGCGTGACAGGGGATACGCAGTATTTT.

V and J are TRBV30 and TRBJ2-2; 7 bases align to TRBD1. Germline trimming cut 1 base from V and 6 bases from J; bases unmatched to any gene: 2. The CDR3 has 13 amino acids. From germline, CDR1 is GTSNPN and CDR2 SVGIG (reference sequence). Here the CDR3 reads CAWSDRGPGELFF. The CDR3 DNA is TGTGCCTGGAGTGACAGGGGACCCGGGGAGCTGTTTTTT. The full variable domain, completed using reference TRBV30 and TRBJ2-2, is SQTIHQWPATLVQPVGSPLSLECTVEGTSNPNLYWYRQAAGRGLQLLFYSVGIGQISSEVPQNLSASRPQDRQFILSSKKLLLSDSGFYLCAWSDRGPGELFFGEGSRLTVL.

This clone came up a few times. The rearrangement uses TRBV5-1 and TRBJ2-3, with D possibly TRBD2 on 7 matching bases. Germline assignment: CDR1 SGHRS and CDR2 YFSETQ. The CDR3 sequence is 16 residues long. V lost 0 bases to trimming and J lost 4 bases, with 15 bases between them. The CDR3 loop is CASSLVGGGQPDTQYF. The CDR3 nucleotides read TGCGCCAGCAGCTTGGTGGGCGGGGGCCAGCCAGATACGCAGTATTTT.

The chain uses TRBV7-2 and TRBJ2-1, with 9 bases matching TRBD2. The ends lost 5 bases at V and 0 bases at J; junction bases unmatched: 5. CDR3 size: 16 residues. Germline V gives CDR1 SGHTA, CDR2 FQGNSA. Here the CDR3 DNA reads TGTGCCAGCAGCCCCCGACTAGCGGACTCCTACAATGAGCAGTTCTTC. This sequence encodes CASSPRLADSYNEQFF.

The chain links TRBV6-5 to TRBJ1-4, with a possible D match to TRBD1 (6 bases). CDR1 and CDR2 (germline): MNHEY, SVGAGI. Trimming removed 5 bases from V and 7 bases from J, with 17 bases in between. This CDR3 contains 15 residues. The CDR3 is CASSANTGSGEKLFF. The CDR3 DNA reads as TGTGCCAGCAGTGCGAATACAGGGTCTGGTGAAAAACTGTTTTTT.

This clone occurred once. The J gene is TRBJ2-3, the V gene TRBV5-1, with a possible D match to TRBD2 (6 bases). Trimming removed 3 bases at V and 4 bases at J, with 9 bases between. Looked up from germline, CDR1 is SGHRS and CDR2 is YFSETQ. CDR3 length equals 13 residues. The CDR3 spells CASSSSAPDTQYF. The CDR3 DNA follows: TGCGCCAGCAGCTCTAGCGCCCCAGATACGCAGTATTTT.

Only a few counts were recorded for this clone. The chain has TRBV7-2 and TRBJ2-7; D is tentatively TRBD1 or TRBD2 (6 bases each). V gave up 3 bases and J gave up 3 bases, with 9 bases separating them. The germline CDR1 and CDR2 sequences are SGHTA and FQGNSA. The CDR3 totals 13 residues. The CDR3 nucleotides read TGTGCCAGCAGCTTGGGGGGCGGCTACGAGCAGTACGTC. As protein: CASSLGGGYEQYV.

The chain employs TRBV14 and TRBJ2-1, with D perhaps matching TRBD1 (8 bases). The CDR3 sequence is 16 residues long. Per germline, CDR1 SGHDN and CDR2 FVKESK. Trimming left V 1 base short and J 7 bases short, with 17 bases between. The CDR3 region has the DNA TGTGCCAGCAGCCAAGTCGGGAGGACAGGGATAAATGAGCAGTTCTTC. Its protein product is CASSQVGRTGINEQFF.

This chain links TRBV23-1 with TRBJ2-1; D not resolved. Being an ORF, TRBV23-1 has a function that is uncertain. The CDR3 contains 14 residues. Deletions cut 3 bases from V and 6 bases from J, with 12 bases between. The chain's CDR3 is CASSQRLGGNEQFF. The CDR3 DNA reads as TGCGCCAGCAGTCAGCGGTTAGGCGGCAATGAGCAGTTCTTC.